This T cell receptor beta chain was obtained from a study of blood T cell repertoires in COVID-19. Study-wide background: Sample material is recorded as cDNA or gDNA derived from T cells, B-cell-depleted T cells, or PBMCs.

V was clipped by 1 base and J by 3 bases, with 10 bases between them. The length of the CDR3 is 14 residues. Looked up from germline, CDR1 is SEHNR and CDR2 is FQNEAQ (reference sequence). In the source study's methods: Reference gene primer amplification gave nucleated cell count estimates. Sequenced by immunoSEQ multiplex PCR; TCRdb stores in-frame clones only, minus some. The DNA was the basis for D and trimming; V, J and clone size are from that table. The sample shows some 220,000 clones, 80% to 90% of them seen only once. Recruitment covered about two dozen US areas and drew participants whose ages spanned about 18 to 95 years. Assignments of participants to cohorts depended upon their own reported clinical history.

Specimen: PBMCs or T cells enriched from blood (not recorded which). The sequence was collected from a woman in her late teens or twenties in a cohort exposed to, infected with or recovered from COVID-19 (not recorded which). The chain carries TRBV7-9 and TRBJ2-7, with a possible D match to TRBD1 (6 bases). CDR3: CASSLVGAYYEQYF. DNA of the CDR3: TGTGCCAGCAGCTTAGTGGGGGCTTACTACGAGCAGTACTTC. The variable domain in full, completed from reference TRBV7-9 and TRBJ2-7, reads DTGVSQNPRHKITKRGQNVTFRCDPISEHNRLYWYRQTLGQGPEFLTYFQNEAQLEKSRLLSDRFSAERPKGSFSTLEIQRTEQGDSAMYLCASSLVGAYYEQYFGPGTRLTVT.